A few counts support the clone carrying this T cell receptor (beta chain). Antigen unknown. The assay was immunoSEQ multiplex PCR, and TCRdb's table has in-frame clones only and misses some. The sample shows 15,000 or so clones, 85% to 90% of them seen only once. This record comes from a study of OX40 agonist ivuxolimab in advanced cancers. Overall study: Across the patients, intravenous ivuxolimab was delivered every 2 weeks at 0.01 to 10 mg/kg. Whole-study findings and limits: Relative to CD4+ cells, CD8+ T cells on average had more expanded clones.

The receptor comes from an adult with an advanced solid tumor such as melanoma, head and neck, liver or kidney cancer. Sequenced material: CD4+ or CD8+ T cells sorted from blood, taken in a trial of the OX40 agonist ivuxolimab.

CDR3 amino acids: CASSQVGGNTEAFF. The DNA of the CDR3 is TGCGCCAGCAGCCAAGTAGGTGGGAACACTGAAGCTTTCTTT. The chain uses TRBV4-1 and TRBJ1-1; D is uncertain. CDR1 and CDR2 from the germline V gene are MGHRA and YSYEKL. The CDR3 consists of 14 residues. Trimming shortened V by 1 base and J by 1 base, and 7 bases separated the two germline ends.